The 15 T cell receptor beta chains in this list originate from one sample, sequenced in a study of blood T cells in healthy people across ages. Together with a sample-barcoded 5' primer, a J-beta primer mix was included in a second PCR lasting 7 to 11 cycles. TCRdb itself ran the 5' RACE reads through MiXCR, one entry per CDR3 protein. Here the sample spans some 1,800,000 distinct CDR3 sequences, about two fifths being singletons. The sequenced material came from blood. These TCRs come from a human donor in good health.

The chain couples TRBV9 to TRBJ2-3, with TRBD2 matching 7 bases. CDR3 length: 14 amino acids. V was pared by 4 bases and J by 3 bases, with 5 bases of the junction left unmatched. In germline, CDR1 is SGDLS, CDR2 YYNGEE. The CDR3 sequence: CASSLRRETDTQYF. CDR3 nucleotides: TGTGCCAGCAGCCTTCGGCGGGAGACAGATACGCAGTATTTT.

This chain's CDR3 is CASSLVANTYGYTF. CDR3 DNA sequence: TGCGCCAGCAGCTTGGTGGCGAACACCTATGGCTACACCTTC. The gene calls are TRBV5-1 and TRBJ1-2; D gene ambiguous. The germline CDR1 and CDR2 sequences are SGHRS and YFSETQ. Trimming left V 0 bases short and J 4 bases short, with 10 bases between. This CDR3 is 14 amino acids long. The full variable domain, its missing parts supplied by reference TRBV5-1 and TRBJ1-2, is KAGVTQTPRYLIKTRGQQVTLSCSPISGHRSVSWYQQTPGQGLQFLFEYFSETQRNKGNFPGRFSGRQFSNSRSEMNVSTLELGDSALYLCASSLVANTYGYTFGSGTRLTVV.

This chain connects TRBV7-9 to TRBJ1-2; perhaps TRBD1 as D (5 bases). V lost 6 bases and J lost 6, with 17 bases in between. Germline V gene sequence: CDR1 SEHNR, CDR2 FQNEAQ (reference sequence). The length of the CDR3 is 14 residues. The CDR3 loop reads CASSFAWQGDGYTF. CDR3 bases: TGTGCCAGCAGTTTTGCCTGGCAGGGTGATGGCTACACCTTC.

The chain has TRBV15 and TRBJ2-5; 7 positions match TRBD1. V trimming: 3 bases; J trimming: 4 bases; junction bases outside the gene matches: 14. The CDR3 sequence is 17 residues long. Looked up from germline, CDR1 is LNHNV and CDR2 is YYDKDF (reference sequence). The CDR3 loop reads CATSSLITGDQGETQYF. CDR3 sequence (DNA): TGTGCCACCAGCAGCCTTATCACAGGGGATCAGGGAGAGACCCAGTACTTC.

This clonotype was seen a few times. The chain is built from TRBV28 and TRBJ2-3, with TRBD1 identical over 8 bases. Looked up from germline, CDR1 is MDHEN and CDR2 is SYDVKM. V shed 1 base, J shed 3 bases, and the junction held 9 bases outside the gene matches. The CDR3 has 17 residues. CDR3 amino acids: CASSLYIGQGQTDTQYF. The CDR3 bases are TGTGCCAGCAGTTTATATATTGGACAGGGACAAACAGATACGCAGTATTTT.

J is TRBJ1-5 and V is TRBV29-1; 9 bases line up with TRBD1. There are 13 residues in the CDR3. Germline V gene sequence: CDR1 SQVTM, CDR2 ANQGSEA. Unmatched junction bases numbered 5, after V lost 6 bases and J lost 5 bases. The CDR3 reads CSVRDRADQPQHF. DNA of the CDR3: TGCAGCGTGAGGGACAGGGCCGATCAGCCCCAGCATTTT.

The V gene is TRBV20-1, the J gene TRBJ2-1; 7 positions match TRBD2. Germline V CDR1 and CDR2: DFQATT, SNEGSKA (reference sequence). CDR3 length: 15 amino acids. V was clipped by 0 bases and J by 8 bases; unmatched bases: 10. CDR3 protein: CSARDFRRGFDEQFF. As DNA, the CDR3 is TGCAGTGCTAGAGATTTCCGGCGGGGGTTTGATGAGCAGTTCTTC.

V is TRBV6-6 and J is TRBJ2-5; D is perhaps TRBD1 or TRBD2 (5 bases each). Germline assignment: CDR1 MNHNY and CDR2 SVGAGI (reference sequence). There are 14 residues in the CDR3. V lost 8 bases to trimming and J lost 7 bases, with 20 bases between them. The CDR3 DNA is TGTGCCAGCTCCTGGGGACGCCCTCTGGCGACCCAGTACTTC. This codes for CASSWGRPLATQYF.

This clonotype was observed a handful of times. The rearrangement joins TRBV4-1 to TRBJ2-7, with 9 positions matching TRBD1. Germline CDR1 MGHRA, CDR2 YSYEKL. The junction had 10 bases not matched to a gene; V was cut back by 2 bases and J by 5 bases. This CDR3 is 16 amino acids long. The CDR3, as DNA: TGCGCCAGCAGCCAACAACACCCGGGACAGGGCAACGAGCAGTACTTC. It translates to CASSQQHPGQGNEQYF.

The rearrangement links TRBV11-2 to TRBJ2-3; the match to TRBD1 covers 8 bases. The germline V gene has CDR1 SGHAT and CDR2 FQNNGV. The J segment lost 3 bases and the V segment lost 6 bases, leaving 8 bases of the junction unmatched. This CDR3 is 15 amino acids long. This chain's CDR3 is CASSRNRGMTDTQYF. The CDR3 DNA is TGTGCCAGCAGTCGGAACAGGGGGATGACAGATACGCAGTATTTT.

This rearrangement joins TRBV7-2 to TRBJ2-7, with TRBD2 matching 8 bases. Germline V gene lookup returns CDR1 SGHTA and CDR2 FQGNSA. The CDR3 length is 15 residues. J gave up 3 bases and V 3 bases, and 7 bases lay outside the gene matches. The CDR3 sequence: CASSFGSGGVYEQYF. CDR3 nucleotide sequence: TGTGCCAGCAGCTTCGGGAGCGGGGGTGTCTACGAGCAGTACTTC.

V gene TRBV6-2 or TRBV6-3 combines with J gene TRBJ1-1; 7 positions match TRBD1. Germline values: CDR1 MNHEY, CDR2 SVGEGT. Trimming removed 2 bases from V and 0 bases from J; junction bases left unmatched: 3. The length of the CDR3 is 15 residues. CDR3 region: CASSYPGQVNTEAFF. The CDR3 nucleotides are TGTGCCAGCAGTTACCCCGGACAGGTGAACACTGAAGCTTTCTTT.

The chain links TRBV7-3 to TRBJ1-2, with D perhaps TRBD1 (5 bases). From germline, CDR1 is SGHTA and CDR2 FQGTGA. This CDR3 is built from 14 residues. Trimming left V 4 bases short and J 6 bases short, with 15 bases between. CDR3 sequence: CASSSPGGADGYTF. CDR3 DNA sequence: TGTGCCAGCAGCTCCCCGGGAGGGGCTGATGGCTACACCTTC.

The gene calls are TRBV14 and TRBJ1-6; 9 nucleotides align to TRBD1. The CDR3 has 15 amino acids. Germline values: CDR1 SGHDN, CDR2 FVKESK. Losses at the gene ends were 5 bases for V and 8 bases for J; bases not matched to a gene: 7. The CDR3 protein is CASSGTGPSYSPLHF. Written as DNA, the CDR3 is TGTGCCAGCAGCGGGACAGGGCCCTCATATTCACCCCTCCACTTT. The whole variable domain, filled in from reference TRBV14 and TRBJ1-6, reads EAGVTQFPSHSVIEKGQTVTLRCDPISGHDNLYWYRRVMGKEIKFLLHFVKESKQDESGMPNNRFLAERTGGTYSTLKVQPAELEDSGVYFCASSGTGPSYSPLHFGNGTRLTVT.

The sample holds a few counts of this clonotype. The V and J genes are TRBV12-3 or TRBV12-4 and TRBJ2-3; perhaps TRBD2 as D (6 bases). V lost 6 bases and J 6 bases, leaving 16 bases between the germline ends. This CDR3 spans 14 amino acids. The CDR3 region is CASSLDYSRDTQYF. In nucleotides, the CDR3 is TGTGCCAGCAGCCTGGACTATTCCCGGGATACGCAGTATTTT.